This entry lists 27 T cell receptor beta chains sequenced from one sample in a study of blood T cell repertoires in COVID-19. Sequenced by immunoSEQ multiplex PCR; TCRdb stores in-frame clones only, minus some. Of fewer than 250,000 clones in the sample, around 88% were seen once. Sequencing was carried out using PBMCs or T cells enriched from blood (not recorded which). The receptor set was obtained from a woman in her forties or fifties who had recovered from COVID-19.

This sequence joins TRBV15 and TRBJ2-5, with TRBD2 identical over 13 bases. The CDR3 is 18 residues long. The V and J ends lost 4 bases and 4 bases, in that order; junction bases with no gene match: 12. Germline V gives CDR1 LNHNV, CDR2 YYDKDF (reference sequence). The CDR3 nucleotides are TGTGCCACCAGCACCTCTACTAGCGGGAGGGCCGGTAGAGAGACCCAGTACTTC. The encoded protein is CATSTSTSGRAGRETQYF.

This clone was seen just once. The rearrangement uses TRBV4-1 and TRBJ1-2, with 8 bases aligning to TRBD1. The CDR3 is 15 residues long. V dropped 4 bases and J dropped 4; count of bases not matched to a gene: 8. The germline gives CDR1 MGHRA, CDR2 YSYEKL. The CDR3 DNA reads TGCGCCAGCAGCCCGCTCGCCGACAGGGGCTATGGCTACACCTTC. Amino acids: CASSPLADRGYGYTF.

The sample holds one count of this clone. The V gene is TRBV19, the J gene TRBJ1-6, with D hard to call. CDR3 length: 14 amino acids. V lost 5 bases and J lost 7, with 12 bases in between. The germline V gene has CDR1 LNHDA and CDR2 SQIVND (reference sequence). The CDR3 bases are TGTGCCAGTAGTGCTCCCGGGTTAAATTCACCCCTCCACTTT. It translates to CASSAPGLNSPLHF.

The chain couples TRBV4-3 to TRBJ2-7, with 9 bases lining up with TRBD1. The CDR3 has 16 residues. Germline CDR1 reads LGHNA; CDR2 reads YSLEER. Trimming at V came to 1 base and at J to 1 base, leaving 5 bases not matched to a gene. The CDR3 sequence: CASSQARTGESYEQYF. In nucleotides, the CDR3 is TGCGCCAGCAGCCAAGCCCGGACAGGGGAATCCTACGAGCAGTACTTC.

This rearrangement joins TRBV30 to TRBJ2-7, with TRBD2 identical over 9 bases. This CDR3 region has 15 residues. V dropped 0 bases and J dropped 7; count of bases not matched to a gene: 10. CDR1 and CDR2 (germline): GTSNPN, SVGIG (reference sequence). CDR3 nucleotide sequence: TGTGCCTGGAGTGTAGGTAGCGGGAGTACACGGGAGCAGTACTTC. Translated: CAWSVGSGSTREQYF.

V usage is TRBV5-8 and J usage is TRBJ2-6; a weak D match, TRBD1 (5 bases). The CDR3 extends over 15 amino acids. Germline CDR1 and CDR2: SGHTS and YDEGEE. Trimming left V 4 bases short and J 0 bases short, with 8 bases between. The CDR3 reads CASSHTGSGANVLTF. In nucleotides, the CDR3 is TGTGCCAGCAGCCACACAGGCTCTGGGGCCAACGTCCTGACTTTC.

This clone was detected a few times. The chain combines TRBV2 with TRBJ2-5; the D is unclear. Germline loops: CDR1 SNHLY, CDR2 FYNNEI. The CDR3 covers 14 residues. V was cut by 6 bases and J by 5 bases, with 16 bases left in between. The CDR3 spells CASSDPLLRETQYF. The CDR3 nucleotides are TGTGCCAGCAGCGATCCCCTCCTCCGGGAGACCCAGTACTTC.

V and J are TRBV2 and TRBJ1-6; 12 nucleotides line up with TRBD1. This CDR3 is built from 14 residues. The germline gives CDR1 SNHLY, CDR2 FYNNEI. Germline trimming cut 6 bases from V and 10 bases from J; bases unmatched to any gene: 4. The DNA for the CDR3 is TGTGCCAGCAGGGGACAGGGGGCGAGGTCACCCCTCCACTTT. It translates to CASRGQGARSPLHF.

V gene TRBV5-6 combines with J gene TRBJ1-2; D might be TRBD1 (6 bases). V was clipped by 0 bases and J by 4 bases, with 10 bases between them. CDR1 SGHDT and CDR2 YYEEEE come from the germline V gene. The CDR3 has 14 amino acids. In DNA, the CDR3 is TGTGCCAGCAGCTTGGGACAGGACATCTATGGCTACACCTTC. It codes for CASSLGQDIYGYTF.

The V gene is TRBV2, the J gene TRBJ1-2, with 9 bases matching TRBD1. The CDR3 runs to 14 residues. V gave up 7 bases and J gave up 5 bases; unmatched junction bases: 8. Germline V lookup: CDR1 SNHLY, CDR2 FYNNEI. The CDR3 nucleotides read TGTGCCAGCACTCCCGGGACAGGGTGGTATGGCTACACCTTC. This translates into CASTPGTGWYGYTF.

This chain joins TRBV28 and TRBJ2-1; 8 bases line up with TRBD2. V shed 5 bases and J 0 bases; nucleotides not matched to a gene: 15. This CDR3 contains 19 residues. Per germline, CDR1 MDHEN and CDR2 SYDVKM. The CDR3: CASSPRRPYLAGSYNEQFF. The CDR3 DNA reads as TGTGCCAGCAGTCCGAGGAGGCCCTATCTAGCGGGCTCCTACAATGAGCAGTTCTTC. Filled out from reference TRBV28 and TRBJ2-1, the complete variable domain reads DVKVTQSSRYLVKRTGEKVFLECVQDMDHENMFWYRQDPGLGLRLIYFSYDVKMKEKGDIPEGYSVSREKKERFSLILESASTNQTSMYLCASSPRRPYLAGSYNEQFFGPGTRLTVL.

V usage is TRBV7-2 and J usage is TRBJ1-2, with TRBD1 as a possible D gene (6 bases). In germline, CDR1 is SGHTA, CDR2 FQGNSA. The V end lost 0 bases, the J end lost 6 bases, and 8 bases lay between the germline ends. The CDR3 has 13 residues. The CDR3 reads CASSLADRHGYTF. The CDR3, as DNA: TGTGCCAGCAGCTTAGCCGACAGGCATGGCTACACCTTC.

J is TRBJ2-2 and V is TRBV6-5; TRBD1 aligns across 10 bases. The CDR3 has 15 amino acids. Unmatched junction bases numbered 7, after V lost 5 bases and J lost 7 bases. The germline CDR1 and CDR2 sequences are MNHEY and SVGAGI. The CDR3 nucleotides are TGTGCCAGCAGTCTCGACAGGGGGCTGGTCGGGGAGCTGTTTTTT. Translating it yields CASSLDRGLVGELFF.

The V gene is TRBV12-3 or TRBV12-4, the J gene TRBJ2-7; the D gene is possibly TRBD1 (5 bases). The CDR3 has 12 amino acids. V shed 6 bases and J shed 4 bases, with 10 bases lying between them. The CDR3 DNA sequence: TGTGCCAGCAGACAACAGGCTTACGAGCAGTACTTC. Protein: CASRQQAYEQYF.

The genes are TRBV11-1 and TRBJ1-1; a possible D gene is TRBD1 (5 bases). With 0 bases removed from V and 10 bases from J, the gap between germline ends came to 12 bases. There are 13 residues in the CDR3. Germline V gene lookup returns CDR1 SGHAT and CDR2 FQDESV (reference sequence). The CDR3 loop is CASSLAPGRGAFF. The DNA for the CDR3 is TGTGCCAGCAGCTTAGCCCCCGGGAGGGGAGCTTTCTTT. The full variable domain, completed using reference TRBV11-1 and TRBJ1-1, is EAEVAQSPRYKITEKSQAVAFWCDPISGHATLYWYRQILGQGPELLVQFQDESVVDDSQLPKDRFSAERLKGVDSTLKIQPAELGDSAMYLCASSLAPGRGAFFGQGTRLTVV.

The chain joins TRBV5-5 to TRBJ2-7; 11 positions agree with TRBD1. The ends lost 0 bases at V and 5 bases at J; junction bases unmatched: 7. Looked up from germline, CDR1 is SGHKS and CDR2 is YYEKEE (reference sequence). CDR3 length: 16 residues. The CDR3 protein is CASSLGGTGGGHEQYF. The DNA for the CDR3 is TGTGCCAGCAGCTTGGGCGGGACAGGGGGTGGACACGAGCAGTACTTC.

CDR3: CASRTLGGGTEAFF. The CDR3 bases are TGTGCCAGCCGGACACTCGGGGGTGGCACTGAAGCTTTCTTT. The chain employs TRBV19 and TRBJ1-1; D is perhaps TRBD1 (5 bases). There are 14 residues in the CDR3. In germline, CDR1 is LNHDA, CDR2 SQIVND (reference sequence). The V and J ends lost 9 bases and 4 bases respectively, with 18 bases between them.

This rearrangement joins TRBV4-3 to TRBJ2-1, with 7 bases aligning to TRBD2. The germline CDR1 and CDR2 sequences are LGHNA and YSLEER. The V gene end was trimmed by 0 bases and the J gene end by 5 bases; junction bases not matched to a gene: 13. There are 18 residues in the CDR3. The CDR3 region is CASSQDLGRPSRDNEQFF. The CDR3 region has the DNA TGCGCCAGCAGCCAAGATCTCGGGAGGCCCTCAAGAGACAATGAGCAGTTCTTC.

Here the CDR3 DNA reads TGTGCCAGCAGCGCGACCGGGACTAGCGGGTACAATGAGCAGTTCTTC. Translated, it gives CASSATGTSGYNEQFF. The chain recombines TRBV9 with TRBJ2-1; 12 bases line up with TRBD2. The CDR3 has 16 amino acids. Per the germline V gene, CDR1 is SGDLS and CDR2 is YYNGEE. V lost 3 bases to trimming and J lost 4 bases; unmatched junction nucleotides: 5.

J is TRBJ1-5 and V is TRBV19, with a possible D match to TRBD1 (5 bases). Germline CDR1 LNHDA, CDR2 SQIVND (reference sequence). This CDR3 region has 14 residues. V lost 6 bases, J lost 0 bases, and 9 bases lay in between. CDR3 sequence reads: CASSLRGSNQPQHF. CDR3 coding DNA: TGTGCCAGTAGCCTAAGGGGTAGCAATCAGCCCCAGCATTTT.

This clone was picked up one time. The gene calls are TRBV19 and TRBJ1-5; no firm D call. This CDR3 has 13 residues. Germline CDR1 LNHDA, CDR2 SQIVND (reference sequence). Deletions cut 3 bases from V and 6 bases from J, with 9 bases between. CDR3 in DNA: TGTGCCAGTAGTATTCGGGGAGCTCAGCCCCAGCATTTT. This encodes CASSIRGAQPQHF.

This clone was counted many times. The chain has TRBV4-1 and TRBJ1-4; no firm D call. The V end was cut by 2 bases, the J end by 0 bases, with 16 bases between. CDR1 is MGHRA and CDR2 is YSYEKL in the germline V gene. This CDR3 has 18 amino acids. The CDR3 region has the DNA TGCGCCAGCAGCCAAATCCGTGGCAGAAATGCAACTAATGAAAAACTGTTTTTT. Protein sequence: CASSQIRGRNATNEKLFF.

The gene calls are TRBV6-5 and TRBJ1-2; 7 nucleotides line up with TRBD1. CDR1 is MNHEY and CDR2 is SVGAGI in the germline V gene. CDR3 size: 12 residues. V shed 9 bases, J shed 8 bases, and the junction held 9 bases outside the gene matches. The CDR3: CASTTGVDGYTF. The CDR3 DNA is TGTGCCAGTACCACAGGGGTAGACGGCTACACCTTC.

CDR3 in DNA: TGTGCCAGCAGCTTATTACGCCGGAGCTATGGCTACACCTTC. Amino acid sequence: CASSLLRRSYGYTF. The chain has TRBV7-2 and TRBJ1-2; unclear D gene. The CDR3 length is 14 residues. Germline V gene sequence: CDR1 SGHTA, CDR2 FQGNSA. V dropped 2 bases and J dropped 4 bases, with 11 bases sitting between them.

CDR3 in amino acids: CASSQIQTLAGAPYEQYF. The CDR3 DNA sequence: TGCGCCAGCAGCCAGATTCAAACTCTAGCGGGAGCCCCGTACGAGCAGTACTTC. The chain uses TRBV4-1 and TRBJ2-7; 10 bases match TRBD2. Looked up from germline, CDR1 is MGHRA and CDR2 is YSYEKL. CDR3 length equals 18 residues. J was trimmed by 4 bases and V by 3 bases; bases with no gene match: 15.

The chain links TRBV7-9 to TRBJ2-7, with D uncertain. The V gene's germline CDR1 is SEHNR and CDR2 FQNEAQ (reference sequence). This CDR3 is built from 12 residues. Trimming stripped 5 bases from V and 4 bases from J, with 9 bases between. The CDR3 spells CASSRERYEQYF. Written as DNA, the CDR3 is TGTGCCAGCAGCCGAGAAAGATACGAGCAGTACTTC.

This chain uses TRBV27 with TRBJ2-7; possible D gene TRBD2, 6 bases. Germline values: CDR1 MNHEY, CDR2 SMNVEV (reference sequence). CDR3 length equals 14 residues. V was shortened by 6 bases and J by 1 base, with 13 bases between the two germline ends. The CDR3 reads CASSASGQSYEQYF. Here the CDR3 DNA reads TGTGCCAGCAGCGCCAGCGGGCAATCCTACGAGCAGTACTTC.